This TCR beta chain was sequenced during a study of blood T cell repertoires in COVID-19. About the research overall: COVID-19 samples from acute and convalescent phases originated in the United States, Italy and Spain. Sources were T cells, B-cell-depleted T cells, or PBMCs; the material itself was cDNA or gDNA.

Per the original data handling: Estimates of nucleated cell counts were drawn from the amplification of reference gene primers. TCRdb keeps only in-frame clones here, not all; method: immunoSEQ multiplex PCR. Clone size and the V and J calls come from that table; the DNA yielded D and trimming. The sample has under 300,000 clones; around 87% are singletons. Germline V gene data show CDR1 as LNHDA and CDR2 as SQIVND (reference sequence). Trimming removed 1 base at V and 1 base at J, with 22 bases between. The CDR3 runs 19 residues. The sequenced sample consisted of peripheral blood. The TCR comes from a man younger than 30 with active or convalescent COVID-19. V usage is TRBV19 and J usage is TRBJ2-5, with D tentatively TRBD1 (7 bases). The CDR3: CASSIARDRLGGAQETQYF. DNA of the CDR3: TGTGCCAGTAGTATAGCGCGGGACAGACTAGGAGGGGCCCAAGAGACCCAGTACTTC.